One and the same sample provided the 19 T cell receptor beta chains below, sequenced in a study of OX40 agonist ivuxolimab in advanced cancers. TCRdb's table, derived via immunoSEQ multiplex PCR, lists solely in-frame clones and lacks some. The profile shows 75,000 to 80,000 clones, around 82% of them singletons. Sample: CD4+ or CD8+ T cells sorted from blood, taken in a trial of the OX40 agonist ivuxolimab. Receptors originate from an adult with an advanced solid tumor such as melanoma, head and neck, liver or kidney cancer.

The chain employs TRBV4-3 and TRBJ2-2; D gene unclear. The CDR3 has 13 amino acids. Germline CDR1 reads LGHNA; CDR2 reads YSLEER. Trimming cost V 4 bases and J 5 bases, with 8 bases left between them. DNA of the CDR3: TGCGCCAGCAGCCCCCTGGATACCGGGGAGCTGTTTTTT. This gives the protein CASSPLDTGELFF.

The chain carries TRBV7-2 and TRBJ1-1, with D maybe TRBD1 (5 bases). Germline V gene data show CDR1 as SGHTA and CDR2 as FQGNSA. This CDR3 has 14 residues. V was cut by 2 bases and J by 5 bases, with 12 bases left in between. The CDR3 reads CASSLRGAGTEAFF. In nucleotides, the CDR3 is TGTGCCAGCAGCTTAAGAGGGGCAGGGACTGAAGCTTTCTTT.

This CDR3 is CASSRRNSSYEQYF. The CDR3 DNA reads as TGTGCCAGCAGCAGGCGGAACAGTTCCTACGAGCAGTACTTC. The chain recombines TRBV21-1 with TRBJ2-7. TRBV21-1 is recorded as a pseudogene. The CDR3 is made up of 14 amino acids.

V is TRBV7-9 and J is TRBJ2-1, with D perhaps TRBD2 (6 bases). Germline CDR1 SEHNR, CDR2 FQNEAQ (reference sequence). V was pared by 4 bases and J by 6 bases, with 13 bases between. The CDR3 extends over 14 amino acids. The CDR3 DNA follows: TGTGCCAGCAGCTCCGGACTACAAATCAATGAGCAGTTCTTC. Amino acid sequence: CASSSGLQINEQFF. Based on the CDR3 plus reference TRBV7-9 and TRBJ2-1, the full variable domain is DTGVSQNPRHKITKRGQNVTFRCDPISEHNRLYWYRQTLGQGPEFLTYFQNEAQLEKSRLLSDRFSAERPKGSFSTLEIQRTEQGDSAMYLCASSSGLQINEQFFGPGTRLTVL.

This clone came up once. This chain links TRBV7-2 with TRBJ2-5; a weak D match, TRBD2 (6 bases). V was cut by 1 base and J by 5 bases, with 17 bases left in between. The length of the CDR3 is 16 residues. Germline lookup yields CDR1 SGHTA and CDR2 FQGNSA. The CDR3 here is CASSLGSLRGRETQYF. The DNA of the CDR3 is TGTGCCAGCAGCTTAGGATCGTTGCGGGGACGGGAGACCCAGTACTTC.

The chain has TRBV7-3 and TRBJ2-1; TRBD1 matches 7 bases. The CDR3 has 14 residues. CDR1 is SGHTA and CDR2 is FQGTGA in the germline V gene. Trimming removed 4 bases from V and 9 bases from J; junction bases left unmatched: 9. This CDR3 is CASSSMTGTGEQFF. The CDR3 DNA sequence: TGTGCCAGCAGCTCAATGACAGGGACCGGTGAGCAGTTCTTC.

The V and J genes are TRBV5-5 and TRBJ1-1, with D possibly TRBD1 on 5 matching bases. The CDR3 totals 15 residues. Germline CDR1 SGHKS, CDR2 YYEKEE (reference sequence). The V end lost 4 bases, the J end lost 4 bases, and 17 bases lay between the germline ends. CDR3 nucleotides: TGTGCCAGCAGCCAAGGTGGGGCCTCCGGCACTGAAGCTTTCTTT. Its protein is CASSQGGASGTEAFF.

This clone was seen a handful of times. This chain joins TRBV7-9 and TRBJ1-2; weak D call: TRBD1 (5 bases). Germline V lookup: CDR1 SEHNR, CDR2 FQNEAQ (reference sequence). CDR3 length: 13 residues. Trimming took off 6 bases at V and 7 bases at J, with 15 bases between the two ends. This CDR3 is CASSPSGGTGYTF. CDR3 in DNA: TGTGCCAGCAGTCCGTCCGGGGGGACTGGCTACACCTTC.

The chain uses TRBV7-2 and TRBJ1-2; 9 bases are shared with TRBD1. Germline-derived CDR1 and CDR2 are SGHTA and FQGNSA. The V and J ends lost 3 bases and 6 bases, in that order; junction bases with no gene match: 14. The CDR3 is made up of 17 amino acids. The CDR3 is CASSFHLPGQGMDGYTF. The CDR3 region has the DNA TGTGCCAGCAGCTTCCACTTACCGGGACAGGGAATGGATGGCTACACCTTC.

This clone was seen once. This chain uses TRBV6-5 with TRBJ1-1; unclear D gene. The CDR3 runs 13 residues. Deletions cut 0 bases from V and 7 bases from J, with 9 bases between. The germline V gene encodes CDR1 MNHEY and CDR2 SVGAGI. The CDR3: CASSYSRRLEAFF. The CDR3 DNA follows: TGTGCCAGCAGTTACTCGAGGCGTCTTGAAGCTTTCTTT.

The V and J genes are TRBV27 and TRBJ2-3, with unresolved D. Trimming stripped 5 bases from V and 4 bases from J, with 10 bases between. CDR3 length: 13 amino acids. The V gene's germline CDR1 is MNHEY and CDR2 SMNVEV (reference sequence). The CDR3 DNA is TGTGCCAGCAGTGTCAAGGGTCCAGATACGCAGTATTTT. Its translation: CASSVKGPDTQYF.

For the CDR3, the DNA is TGCGCCAGCAGCTTGGGGCAGACCACAGATACGCAGTATTTT. Its translation: CASSLGQTTDTQYF. The rearrangement uses TRBV5-1 and TRBJ2-3, with no clear D. The germline CDR1 and CDR2 sequences are SGHRS and YFSETQ. The CDR3 loop spans 14 amino acids. V was shortened by 0 bases and J by 2 bases, with 7 bases between the two germline ends.

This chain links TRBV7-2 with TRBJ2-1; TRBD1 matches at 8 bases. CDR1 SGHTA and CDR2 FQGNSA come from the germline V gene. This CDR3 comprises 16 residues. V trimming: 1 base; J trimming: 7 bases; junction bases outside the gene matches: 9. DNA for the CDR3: TGTGCCAGCAGCTTAGTTGGACAGGGAAGACGGAATGAGCAGTTCTTC. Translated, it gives CASSLVGQGRRNEQFF.

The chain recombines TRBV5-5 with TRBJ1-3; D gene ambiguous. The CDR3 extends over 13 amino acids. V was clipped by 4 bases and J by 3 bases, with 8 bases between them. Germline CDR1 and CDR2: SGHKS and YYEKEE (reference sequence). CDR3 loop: CASSPGFGNTIYF. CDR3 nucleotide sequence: TGTGCCAGCAGCCCGGGATTTGGAAACACCATATATTTT. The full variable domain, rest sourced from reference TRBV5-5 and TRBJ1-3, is DAGVTQSPTHLIKTRGQQVTLRCSPISGHKSVSWYQQVLGQGPQFIFQYYEKEERGRGNFPDRFSARQFPNYSSELNVNALLLGDSALYLCASSPGFGNTIYFGEGSWLTVV.

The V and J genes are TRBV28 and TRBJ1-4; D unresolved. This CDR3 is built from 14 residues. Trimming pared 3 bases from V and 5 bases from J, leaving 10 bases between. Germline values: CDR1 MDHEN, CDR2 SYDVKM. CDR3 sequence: CASSFRHSNEKLFF. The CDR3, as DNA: TGTGCCAGCAGTTTCCGGCACTCCAATGAAAAACTGTTTTTT.

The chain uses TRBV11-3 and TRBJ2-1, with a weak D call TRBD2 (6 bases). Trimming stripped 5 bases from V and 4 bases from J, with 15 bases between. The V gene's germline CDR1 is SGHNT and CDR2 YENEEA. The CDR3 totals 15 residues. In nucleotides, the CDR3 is TGTGCCAGCAGCGGGATGGGGCTAGCGTACAATGAGCAGTTCTTC. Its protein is CASSGMGLAYNEQFF.

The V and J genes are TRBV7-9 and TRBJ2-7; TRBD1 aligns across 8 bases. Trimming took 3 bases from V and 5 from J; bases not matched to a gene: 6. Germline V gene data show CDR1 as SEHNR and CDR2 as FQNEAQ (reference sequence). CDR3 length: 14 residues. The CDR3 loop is CASSFGQGKDEQYF. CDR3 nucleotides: TGTGCCAGCAGCTTTGGACAGGGAAAGGACGAGCAGTACTTC.

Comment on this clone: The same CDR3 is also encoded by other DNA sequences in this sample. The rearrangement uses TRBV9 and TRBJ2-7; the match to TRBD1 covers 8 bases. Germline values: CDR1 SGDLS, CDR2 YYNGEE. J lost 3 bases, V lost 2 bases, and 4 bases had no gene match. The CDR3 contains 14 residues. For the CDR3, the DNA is TGTGCCAGCAGCGTCGGACAGGGAGTCTACGAGCAGTACTTC. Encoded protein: CASSVGQGVYEQYF.

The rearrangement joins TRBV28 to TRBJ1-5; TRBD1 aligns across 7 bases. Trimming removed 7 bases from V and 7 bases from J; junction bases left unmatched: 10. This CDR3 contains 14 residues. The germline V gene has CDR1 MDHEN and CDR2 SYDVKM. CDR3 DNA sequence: TGTGCCAGCATCGAACAGGGGTCGGGCCAGCCCCAGCATTTT. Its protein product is CASIEQGSGQPQHF.